These 28 T cell receptor beta chains were sequenced from one sample in a study of human T cells and chemical hapten exposure. Documented time point: patch test 2, 6 weeks after DPC sensitization. Stated treatment: therapeutic diphenylcyclopropenone sensitization with weekly scalp DPC. TCRdb itself ran the RACE reads through MiXCR, one entry per CDR3 protein. Of around 130,000 distinct CDR3 sequences listed, about 12% are singletons. The sequenced sample was whole blood, obtained in connection with sensitization to the hapten diphenylcyclopropenone (DPC). The receptors come from a woman aged 45-65 years with alopecia areata. Some clones in this sample may be carry-over from other donors' samples.

This chain links TRBV3-1 with TRBJ1-4, with a weak D call TRBD1 (5 bases). V was shortened by 4 bases and J by 4 bases, with 10 bases between the two germline ends. The germline gives CDR1 LGHDT, CDR2 YNNKEL (reference sequence). The CDR3 totals 14 residues. In nucleotides, the CDR3 is TGTGCCAGCAGCCCCGACAGAATTAATGAAAAACTGTTTTTT. Protein: CASSPDRINEKLFF.

This clonotype has only a few counts. The chain links TRBV4-3 to TRBJ2-2; D is possibly TRBD1 or TRBD2 (6 bases each). The CDR3 runs to 16 residues. V dropped 0 bases and J dropped 4 bases, with 12 bases sitting between them. In germline, CDR1 is LGHNA, CDR2 YSLEER. The CDR3 region has the DNA TGCGCCAGCAGCCAAGATACCGGGGGCGCCACCGGGGAGCTGTTTTTT. It is translated as CASSQDTGGATGELFF.

This clonotype has just a few counts. V usage is TRBV7-2 and J usage is TRBJ2-7; TRBD2 might be the D (6 bases). The germline CDR1 and CDR2 sequences are SGHTA and FQGNSA. V was shortened by 0 bases and J by 9 bases, with 15 bases between the two germline ends. The CDR3 is made up of 14 amino acids. The CDR3: CASSLAAGSGWQYF. DNA of the CDR3: TGTGCCAGCAGCTTAGCGGCCGGGAGCGGGTGGCAGTACTTC.

In its sample, this clonotype was seen a few times. The chain combines TRBV6-1 with TRBJ2-1, with TRBD2 as a possible D gene (5 bases). Germline loops: CDR1 MNHNS, CDR2 SASEGT. The CDR3 extends over 15 amino acids. The V and J ends lost 3 bases and 0 bases respectively, with 9 bases between them. The CDR3 protein is CASSDGGSSYNEQFF. The CDR3 DNA reads TGTGCCAGCAGTGATGGCGGGTCCTCCTACAATGAGCAGTTCTTC.

DNA of the CDR3: TGTGCCAGCAGTGATGATCAGGGAGTCCAAGAGACCCAGTACTTC. As protein: CASSDDQGVQETQYF. The J gene is TRBJ2-5, the V gene TRBV6-1; D may correspond to TRBD1 or TRBD2 (5 bases each). Germline values: CDR1 MNHNS, CDR2 SASEGT. V was shortened by 3 bases and J by 1 base, with 12 bases between the two germline ends. The CDR3 is made up of 15 amino acids.

The chain recombines TRBV10-3 with TRBJ2-5; 9 bases agree with TRBD1. V lost 2 bases, J lost 5 bases, and 9 bases stayed unmatched. Per the germline V gene, CDR1 is ENHRY and CDR2 is SYGVKD. CDR3 size: 16 residues. CDR3 loop: CAISEPPGTGSETQYF. DNA for the CDR3: TGTGCCATCAGTGAGCCCCCCGGGACAGGGTCCGAGACCCAGTACTTC.

This clonotype has a count of ten or more. J is TRBJ2-2 and V is TRBV11-2; 10 bases line up with TRBD2. The CDR3 consists of 16 residues. V was pared by 5 bases and J by 4 bases, with 7 bases of the junction left unmatched. CDR1 and CDR2 from the germline V gene are SGHAT and FQNNGV. This CDR3 reads CASSPKLAGVTGELFF. CDR3 in DNA: TGTGCCAGCAGCCCTAAGCTAGCGGGAGTCACCGGGGAGCTGTTTTTT.

Note on this clonotype: A read error may produce the germline difference seen at one junction end. The rearrangement uses TRBV10-1 and TRBJ2-3, with D unclear. This CDR3 comprises 8 residues. The germline V gene has CDR1 WNHNN and CDR2 SYGVQD (reference sequence). In DNA form, the CDR3 reads TGCGCCAGCAGTGATCTCAGTTTT. Its translation: CASSDLSF.

This clonotype has more than one count but fewer than ten. The rearrangement joins TRBV29-1 to TRBJ2-1; possibly TRBD1 or TRBD2 for D (5 bases each). V was shortened by 7 bases and J by 1 base, with 17 bases between the two germline ends. The germline V gene has CDR1 SQVTM and CDR2 ANQGSEA. CDR3 size: 15 residues. DNA of the CDR3: TGCAGCGGGGGCGGCGGGTCGAAGTCCTACAATGAGCAGTTCTTC. Translated, it gives CSGGGGSKSYNEQFF.

The table lists this clonotype with a count of one. The chain recombines TRBV5-1 with TRBJ1-2, with D possibly being TRBD1 (5 bases). Trimming left V 3 bases short and J 4 bases short, with 13 bases between. CDR1 is SGHRS, CDR2 YFSETQ, per germline. The CDR3 loop spans 14 amino acids. This CDR3 is CASSSTTGLYGYTF. As DNA, the CDR3 is TGCGCCAGCAGCTCGACGACGGGACTCTATGGCTACACCTTC.

This clonotype was seen repeatedly, ten times or more. The chain carries TRBV19 and TRBJ2-2; D gene uncertain. CDR1 LNHDA and CDR2 SQIVND come from the germline V gene (reference sequence). The CDR3 has 17 amino acids. Trimming stripped 7 bases from V and 4 bases from J, with 22 bases between. CDR3 nucleotides: TGTGCCAGTACCTCTTTCCCCAGACTGTCCCCCACCGGGGAGCTGTTTTTT. It is translated as CASTSFPRLSPTGELFF.

This clonotype was seen a handful of times. Its ends do not fully match the called genes, so a read error is possible. J is TRBJ2-2 and V is TRBV12-3 or TRBV12-4, with 8 bases that match TRBD1. The CDR3 runs to 16 residues. The CDR3, as DNA: TGTGCCAGCAGTCCGGACAGGGCCAGAGGAACCGGGGAGCTGTCTTTT. Encoded protein: CASSPDRARGTGELSF.

In regard to this clonotype: This may be a read error, as it is one base from a much larger clone. The chain joins TRBV7-9 to TRBJ2-1; perhaps TRBD2 as D (6 bases). The CDR3 length is 15 residues. CDR1 is SEHNR and CDR2 is FQNEAQ in the germline V gene (reference sequence). The CDR3 nucleotides read TGTGCCAGCAGCTTTTCCCCCGGGAGCACTAAGGAGCACTTCTTC. It yields the protein CASSFSPGSTKEHFF.

The V call is TRBV12-3 or TRBV12-4, the J call TRBJ2-3, with TRBD2 as a possible D gene (6 bases). CDR3 size: 16 residues. Trimming removed 6 bases from V and 4 bases from J, with 20 bases in between. The CDR3 coding sequence is TGTGCCAGCAGCAATACGGGCGGGTCGGGGGCAGATACGCAGTATTTT. Protein sequence: CASSNTGGSGADTQYF.

CDR3 protein: CATSDPDPRSGELFF. CDR3 bases: TGTGCCACCAGTGACCCCGACCCACGATCCGGGGAGCTGTTTTTT. The genes are TRBV24-1 and TRBJ2-2; D remains unclear. V lost 4 bases and J lost 6, with 14 bases in between. Germline lookup yields CDR1 KGHDR and CDR2 SFDVKD. This CDR3 region has 15 residues.

A few counts support this clonotype. The chain links TRBV7-2 to TRBJ2-7, with 13 bases aligning to TRBD2. Germline-derived CDR1 and CDR2 are SGHTA and FQGNSA. The V segment lost 5 bases and the J segment 3 bases; nucleotides outside the gene matches: 4. This CDR3 has 15 amino acids. Written as DNA, the CDR3 is TGTGCCAGCAGCCCCGGACTAGCGGGAGTCTACGAGCAGTACTTC. Protein sequence: CASSPGLAGVYEQYF.

This clonotype was seen more than once but under ten times. The DNA of the CDR3 is TGTGCCAGCTCGCCGCTGGAGGCCGGGGAGCTGTTTTTT. Protein: CASSPLEAGELFF. V is TRBV18 and J is TRBJ2-2; D possibly corresponds to TRBD2 (5 bases). This CDR3 region has 13 residues. V lost 6 bases and J 6 bases, leaving 11 bases between the germline ends. The germline CDR1 and CDR2 sequences are KGHSH and LQKENI.

The rearrangement links TRBV27 to TRBJ1-2; D possibly corresponds to TRBD1 (5 bases). Germline V gene lookup returns CDR1 MNHEY and CDR2 SMNVEV (reference sequence). The CDR3 runs to 15 residues. V was clipped by 6 bases and J by 2 bases, with 16 bases between them. The CDR3 region has the DNA TGTGCCAGCAGGGGGTCAGGCAGGGCAAACTATGGCTACACCTTC. Its protein product is CASRGSGRANYGYTF.

At least ten counts were recorded for this clonotype. The chain recombines TRBV2 with TRBJ1-1, with 7 bases aligning to TRBD1. The CDR3 consists of 14 residues. CDR1 and CDR2 from the germline V gene are SNHLY and FYNNEI. V was clipped by 6 bases and J by 1 base; unmatched bases: 5. The CDR3: CASRPGGPNTEAFF. DNA of the CDR3: TGTGCCAGCAGACCAGGGGGACCGAACACTGAAGCTTTCTTT.

The gene calls are TRBV2 and TRBJ1-1; 7 bases are shared with TRBD1. CDR3 length: 13 amino acids. Losses at the gene ends were 1 base for V and 8 bases for J; bases not matched to a gene: 4. Germline assignment: CDR1 SNHLY and CDR2 FYNNEI. The CDR3 is CASSEVSGGEAFF. The CDR3 DNA reads as TGTGCCAGCAGTGAAGTGTCAGGGGGAGAAGCTTTCTTT.

CDR3 DNA sequence: TGTGCCAGTAGTATTTCAGGGAAGAAAGGCTACACCTTC. It encodes CASSISGKKGYTF. The gene calls are TRBV19 and TRBJ1-2; the D gene is possibly TRBD1 (5 bases). The V end was cut by 3 bases, the J end by 8 bases, with 13 bases between. From germline, CDR1 is LNHDA and CDR2 SQIVND (reference sequence). The CDR3 has 13 amino acids.

The chain combines TRBV28 with TRBJ1-2, with TRBD1 as a possible D gene (6 bases). There are 12 residues in the CDR3. Trimming took off 8 bases at V and 3 bases at J, with 10 bases between the two ends. Germline V gene sequence: CDR1 MDHEN, CDR2 SYDVKM. The CDR3 loop is CASRGTHYGYTF. CDR3 coding DNA: TGTGCCAGCCGGGGGACACACTATGGCTACACCTTC.

The V and J genes are TRBV20-1 and TRBJ2-5, with TRBD2 identical over 8 bases. The germline V gene encodes CDR1 DFQATT and CDR2 SNEGSKA (reference sequence). This CDR3 has 16 amino acids. V shed 4 bases and J 3 bases; nucleotides not matched to a gene: 13. DNA of the CDR3: TGCAGTGCTACCCGTCGTGGTGGCGGGAGGAAAGAGACCCAGTACTTC. Residues: CSATRRGGGRKETQYF.

This clonotype was seen at least ten times. CDR3 sequence (DNA): TGCGCCAGCAGCTTGGGCCTGGCGAAGTCTAACTATGGCTACACCTTC. This codes for CASSLGLAKSNYGYTF. This chain uses TRBV5-1 with TRBJ1-2; unclear D gene. Trimming removed 0 bases at V and 0 bases at J, with 12 bases between. Germline V CDR1 and CDR2: SGHRS, YFSETQ. The CDR3 is 16 amino acids.

This clonotype was observed a few times. DNA of the CDR3: TGTGCCAGCAGCCAAGTGGGCAGATACGAGCAGTACTTC. It codes for CASSQVGRYEQYF. This rearrangement joins TRBV14 to TRBJ2-7; D gene ambiguous. Trimming left V 1 base short and J 4 bases short, with 8 bases between. Looked up from germline, CDR1 is SGHDN and CDR2 is FVKESK. The CDR3 has 13 amino acids.

The chain couples TRBV6-2 or TRBV6-3 to TRBJ2-7; TRBD1 is a possible D gene (5 bases). The CDR3 spans 12 residues. V lost 8 bases to trimming and J lost 6 bases, with 14 bases between them. Germline V CDR1 and CDR2: MNHEY, SVGEGT. The CDR3 bases are TGTGCCAGCGCCCCCCAGGGATTCGAGCAGTACTTC. It translates to CASAPQGFEQYF.

This clonotype showed up just a few times. The chain recombines TRBV6-6 with TRBJ1-4, with D hard to call. The CDR3 loop spans 12 amino acids. Germline CDR1 MNHNY, CDR2 SVGAGI (reference sequence). Between the trimmed V and J ends, which lost 7 bases and 11 bases, there was a span of 14 bases. Written as DNA, the CDR3 is TGTGCCAGCAAGATACGGGGAGGGAAACTGTTTTTT. Translated, it gives CASKIRGGKLFF.

A few counts support this clonotype. This chain uses TRBV7-2 with TRBJ1-2; D gene unclear. Trimming shortened V by 5 bases and J by 3 bases, and 13 bases separated the two germline ends. Germline CDR1 and CDR2: SGHTA and FQGNSA. The CDR3 is made up of 14 amino acids. This CDR3 is CASSPPWSDYGYTF. CDR3 bases: TGTGCCAGCAGCCCCCCCTGGTCGGACTATGGCTACACCTTC. Full variable domain (outside the CDR3, taken from reference TRBV7-2 and TRBJ1-2): GAGVSQSPSNKVTEKGKDVELRCDPISGHTALYWYRQSLGQGLEFLIYFQGNSAPDKSGLPSDRFSAERTGGSVSTLTIQRTQQEDSAVYLCASSPPWSDYGYTFGSGTRLTVV.